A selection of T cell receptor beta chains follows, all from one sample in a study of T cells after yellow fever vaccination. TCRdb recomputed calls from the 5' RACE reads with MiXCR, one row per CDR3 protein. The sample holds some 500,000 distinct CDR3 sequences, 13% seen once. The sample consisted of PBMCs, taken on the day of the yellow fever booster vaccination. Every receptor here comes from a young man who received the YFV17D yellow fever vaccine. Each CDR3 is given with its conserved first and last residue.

CASSEGGSISGANVLTF TRBV10-2
CASSRPGLAGDPDTQYF TRBV6-2/TRBV6-3
CASSPGQHSTNEKLFF TRBV5-1
CATTPGQGLDNEQFF TRBV10-3
CASSVADYNEQFF TRBV9
CASSRDTYFHEQYF TRBV12-3/TRBV12-4
CSARGTSGRAFENEQFF TRBV20-1
CASSPSTGTVYEQYF TRBV28
CASSLGGEGETQYF TRBV5-1
CSARDLAEAYEQYF TRBV20-1
CASSLSWGNEQFF TRBV7-9
CASIWRAASNTGELFF TRBV19
CASSGRSSSTDTQYF TRBV4-2
CASSPTSFAGELFF TRBV7-8
CASSLGQLNSPLHF TRBV7-9
CASKIQGAHGELFF TRBV6-2/TRBV6-3
CASSESGGLAGNEQFF TRBV10-1
CSVKTAYEQYF TRBV29-1
CASRGGMNTEAFF TRBV7-9
CSARGNERIYEQYF TRBV20-1
CAWSPANLNTEAFF TRBV30
CASSEARGTDTQYF TRBV5-6
CASSEQERQPQHF TRBV6-1